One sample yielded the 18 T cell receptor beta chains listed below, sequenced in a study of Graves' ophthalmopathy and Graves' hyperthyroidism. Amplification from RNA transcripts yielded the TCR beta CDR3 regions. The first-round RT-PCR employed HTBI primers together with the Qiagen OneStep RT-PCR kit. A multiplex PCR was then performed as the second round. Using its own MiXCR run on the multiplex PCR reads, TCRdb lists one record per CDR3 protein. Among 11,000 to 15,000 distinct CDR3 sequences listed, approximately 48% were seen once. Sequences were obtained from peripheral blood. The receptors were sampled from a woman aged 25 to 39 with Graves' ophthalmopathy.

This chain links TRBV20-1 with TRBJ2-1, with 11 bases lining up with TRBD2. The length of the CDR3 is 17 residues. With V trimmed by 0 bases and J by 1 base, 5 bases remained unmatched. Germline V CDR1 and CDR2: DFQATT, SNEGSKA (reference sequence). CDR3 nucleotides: TGCAGTGCTAGAGATCCAAGACTAGCGGGATCCTACAATGAGCAGTTCTTC. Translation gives CSARDPRLAGSYNEQFF.

This CDR3 reads CASSESEGHSPLHF. DNA for the CDR3: TGTGCCAGCAGTGAAAGTGAGGGGCATTCACCCCTCCACTTT. This sequence joins TRBV6-4 and TRBJ1-6, with TRBD1 as a possible D gene (5 bases). CDR3 length: 14 amino acids. Germline CDR1 MRHNA, CDR2 SNTAGT. Deletions cut 3 bases from V and 8 bases from J, with 11 bases between.

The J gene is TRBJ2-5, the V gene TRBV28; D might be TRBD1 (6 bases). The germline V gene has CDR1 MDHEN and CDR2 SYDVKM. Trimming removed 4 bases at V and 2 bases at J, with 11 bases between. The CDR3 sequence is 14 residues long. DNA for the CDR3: TGTGCCAGCAGTTCACAGGGCTTTCAAGAGACCCAGTACTTC. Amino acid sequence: CASSSQGFQETQYF. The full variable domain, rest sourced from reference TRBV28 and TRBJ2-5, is DVKVTQSSRYLVKRTGEKVFLECVQDMDHENMFWYRQDPGLGLRLIYFSYDVKMKEKGDIPEGYSVSREKKERFSLILESASTNQTSMYLCASSSQGFQETQYFGPGTRLLVL.

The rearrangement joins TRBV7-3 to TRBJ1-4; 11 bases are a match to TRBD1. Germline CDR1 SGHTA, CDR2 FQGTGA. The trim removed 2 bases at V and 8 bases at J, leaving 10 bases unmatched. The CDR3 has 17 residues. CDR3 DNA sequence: TGTGCCAGCAGCTTACACGGACAGGGGGCGATCACGGAAAAACTGTTTTTT. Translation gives CASSLHGQGAITEKLFF.

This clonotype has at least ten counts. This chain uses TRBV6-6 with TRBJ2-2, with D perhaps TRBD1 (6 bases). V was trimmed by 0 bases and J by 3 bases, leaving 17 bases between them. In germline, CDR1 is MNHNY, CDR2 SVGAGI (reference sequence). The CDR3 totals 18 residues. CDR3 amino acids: CASSYSQSGQGYTGELFF. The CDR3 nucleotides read TGTGCCAGCAGTTACTCACAGAGTGGCCAGGGGTACACCGGGGAGCTGTTTTTT.

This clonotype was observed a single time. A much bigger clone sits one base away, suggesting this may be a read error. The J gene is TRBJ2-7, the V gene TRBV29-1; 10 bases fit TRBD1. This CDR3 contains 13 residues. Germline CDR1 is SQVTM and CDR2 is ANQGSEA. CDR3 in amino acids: CSVPGQGDFEQHF. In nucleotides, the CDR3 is TGCAGCGTTCCAGGACAGGGGGATTTCGAGCAGCACTTC.

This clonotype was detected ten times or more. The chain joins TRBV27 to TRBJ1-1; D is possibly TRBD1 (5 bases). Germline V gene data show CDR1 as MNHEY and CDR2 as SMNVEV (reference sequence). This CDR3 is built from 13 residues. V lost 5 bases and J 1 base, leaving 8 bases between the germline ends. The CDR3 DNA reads TGTGCCAGCAGTGCGACAGAGAACACTGAAGCTTTCTTT. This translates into CASSATENTEAFF.

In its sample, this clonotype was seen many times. The DNA of the CDR3 is TGCGCCAGCAGGAGCTCCTATAATTCACCCCTCCACTTT. This translates into CASRSSYNSPLHF. This sequence joins TRBV5-1 and TRBJ1-6; D not certain. The CDR3 length is 13 residues. The V and J ends lost 5 bases and 0 bases respectively, with 3 bases between them. Looked up from germline, CDR1 is SGHRS and CDR2 is YFSETQ.

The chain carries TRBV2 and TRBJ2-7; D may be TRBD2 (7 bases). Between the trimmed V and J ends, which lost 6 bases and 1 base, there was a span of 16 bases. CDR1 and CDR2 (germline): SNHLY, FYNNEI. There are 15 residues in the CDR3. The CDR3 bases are TGTGCCAGCAGAGTTCAGGGAGGGGGATCCTACGAGCAGTACTTC. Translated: CASRVQGGGSYEQYF.

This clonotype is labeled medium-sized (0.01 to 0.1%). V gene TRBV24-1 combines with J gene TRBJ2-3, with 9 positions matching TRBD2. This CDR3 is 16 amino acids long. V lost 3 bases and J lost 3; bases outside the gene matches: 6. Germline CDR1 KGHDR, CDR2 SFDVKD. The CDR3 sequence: CATSDVALAGTDTQYF. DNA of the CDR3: TGTGCCACCAGTGATGTAGCGCTAGCGGGAACAGATACGCAGTATTTT.

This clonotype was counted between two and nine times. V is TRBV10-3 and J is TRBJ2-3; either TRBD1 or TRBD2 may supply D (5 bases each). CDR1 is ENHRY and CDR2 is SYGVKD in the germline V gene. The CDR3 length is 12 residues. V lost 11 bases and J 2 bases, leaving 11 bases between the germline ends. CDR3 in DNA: TGTGCCTGCCGGGGCGACACAGATACGCAGTATTTT. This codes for CACRGDTDTQYF.

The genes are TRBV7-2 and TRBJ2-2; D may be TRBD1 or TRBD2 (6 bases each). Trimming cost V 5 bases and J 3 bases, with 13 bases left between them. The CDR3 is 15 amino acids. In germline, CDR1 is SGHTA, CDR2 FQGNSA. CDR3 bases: TGTGCCAGCAGCCGGGAGTACAGGGACACCGGGGAGCTGTTTTTT. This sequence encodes CASSREYRDTGELFF.

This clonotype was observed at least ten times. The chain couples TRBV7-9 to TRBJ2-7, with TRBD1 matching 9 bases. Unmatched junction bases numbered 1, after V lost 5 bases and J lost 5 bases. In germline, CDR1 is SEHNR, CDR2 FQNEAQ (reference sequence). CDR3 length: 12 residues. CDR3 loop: CASSGTGNEQYF. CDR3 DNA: TGTGCCAGCAGCGGGACAGGGAACGAGCAGTACTTC.

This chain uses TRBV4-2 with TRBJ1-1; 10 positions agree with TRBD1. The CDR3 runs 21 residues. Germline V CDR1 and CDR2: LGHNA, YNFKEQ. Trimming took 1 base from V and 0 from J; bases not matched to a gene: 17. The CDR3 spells CASSQGSSWGQGFLVNTEAFF. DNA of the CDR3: TGTGCCAGCAGCCAAGGGAGTAGTTGGGGACAGGGGTTTCTGGTGAACACTGAAGCTTTCTTT.

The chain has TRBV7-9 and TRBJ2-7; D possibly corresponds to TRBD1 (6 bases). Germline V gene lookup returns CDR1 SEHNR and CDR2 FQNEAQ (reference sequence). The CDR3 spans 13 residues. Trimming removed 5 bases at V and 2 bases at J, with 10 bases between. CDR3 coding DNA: TGTGCCAGCAGCCCGGGACAAACCTACGAGCAGTACTTC. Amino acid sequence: CASSPGQTYEQYF.

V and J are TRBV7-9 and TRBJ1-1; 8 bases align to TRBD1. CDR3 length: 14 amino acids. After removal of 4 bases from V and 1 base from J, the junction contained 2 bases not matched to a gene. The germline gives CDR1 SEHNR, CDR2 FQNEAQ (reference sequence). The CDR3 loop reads CASSSDRGNTEAFF. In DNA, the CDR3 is TGTGCCAGCAGCTCCGACAGGGGGAACACTGAAGCTTTCTTT.

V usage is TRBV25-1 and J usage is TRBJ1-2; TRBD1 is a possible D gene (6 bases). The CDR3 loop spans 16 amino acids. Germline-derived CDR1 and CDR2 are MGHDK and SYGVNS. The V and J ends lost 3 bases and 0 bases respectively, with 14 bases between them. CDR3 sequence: CASSDLGTQANYGYTF. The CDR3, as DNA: TGTGCCAGCAGTGATCTAGGGACACAGGCTAACTATGGCTACACCTTC.

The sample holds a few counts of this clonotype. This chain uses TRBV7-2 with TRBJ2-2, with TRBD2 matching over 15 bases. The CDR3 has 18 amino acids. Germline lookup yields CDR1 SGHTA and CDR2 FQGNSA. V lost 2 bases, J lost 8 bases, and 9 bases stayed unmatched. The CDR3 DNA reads TGTGCCAGCAGCTTAACGCCGGGACTAGCGGGAGGAGGTGGGGAGCTGTTTTTT. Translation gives CASSLTPGLAGGGGELFF.